The 29 T cell receptor beta chains reported below all come from one sample, sequenced in a study of T cell repertoires in cytomegalovirus infection (dated by TCRdb to about 2019). Taken with the paper, the label for treatment or condition translates to: in vitro stimulation with specific CMV peptide epitopes to enrich CMV-specific T cells. These TCRs' antigens remain unknown. Data came from an Illumina HiSeq 1500. TCRdb redid the processing of the public reads, applying fastp at Q25 and MiXCR, and retained in-frame beta chains. Rows with one shared CDR3 protein collapse into an entry with the most common genes and DNA. This sample is represented by around 900,000 distinct CDR3 sequences; approximately 31% of them were singletons. Around an eighth of the sample goes to the ten largest clones. Sequences were derived from cultured CD8+ T cells from PBMCs, sampled from culture after CMV antigen stimulation. These receptors all come from a human donor in good health (CMV status not recorded). Some clones in this sample may be carry-over from other donors' samples.

V usage is TRBV3-1 and J usage is TRBJ1-6, with TRBD1 matching 7 bases. Trimming removed 1 base from V and 4 bases from J; junction bases left unmatched: 4. This CDR3 is built from 16 residues. Germline-derived CDR1 and CDR2 are LGHDT and YNNKEL (reference sequence). The DNA of the CDR3 is TGTGCCAGCAGCCAAGCGGGGACAGAGTATAATTCACCCCTCCACTTT. It codes for CASSQAGTEYNSPLHF.

V usage is TRBV6-6 and J usage is TRBJ1-3; possible D gene TRBD1, 6 bases. This CDR3 has 14 residues. Per the germline V gene, CDR1 is MNHNY and CDR2 is SVGAGI (reference sequence). The ends were cut back, 7 bases at V and 5 bases at J, with 15 bases in the middle. CDR3 residues: CASTPDSDRNTIYF. The CDR3 DNA sequence: TGTGCCAGCACCCCGGACAGCGACAGAAACACCATATATTTT.

The chain carries TRBV14 and TRBJ2-7; perhaps TRBD1 as D (6 bases). The CDR3 has 15 residues. V shed 4 bases and J shed 6 bases, with 19 bases lying between them. The germline V gene has CDR1 SGHDN and CDR2 FVKESK. The CDR3 DNA reads as TGTGCCAGCAGCCCTAATTCAGGGGCCGTCGGCGAGCAGTACTTC. This encodes CASSPNSGAVGEQYF. The full variable domain, with the rest looked up from reference TRBV14 and TRBJ2-7, is EAGVTQFPSHSVIEKGQTVTLRCDPISGHDNLYWYRRVMGKEIKFLLHFVKESKQDESGMPNNRFLAERTGGTYSTLKVQPAELEDSGVYFCASSPNSGAVGEQYFGPGTRLTVT.

This clonotype was counted between two and nine times. This chain links TRBV29-1 with TRBJ2-7; no definite D call. The V end lost 0 bases, the J end lost 3 bases, and 6 bases lay between the germline ends. CDR1 SQVTM and CDR2 ANQGSEA come from the germline V gene. CDR3 size: 12 residues. CDR3 in amino acids: CSVEDDGYEQYV. Here the CDR3 DNA reads TGCAGCGTTGAAGATGACGGCTACGAGCAGTACGTC.

This clonotype showed up just a few times. This chain links TRBV27 with TRBJ1-4; D is undetermined. Looked up from germline, CDR1 is MNHEY and CDR2 is SMNVEV (reference sequence). This CDR3 is 12 amino acids long. The germline V and J ends were trimmed by 4 bases and 11 bases, with 11 bases remaining between them. The CDR3 DNA reads TGTGCCAGCAGTTCCGACAACTATAAACTGTTTTTT. It is translated as CASSSDNYKLFF.

Here the CDR3 reads CASSYTYSDRLIYNEQFF. The CDR3 nucleotides read TGTGCCAGCAGTTACACCTATAGTGACAGGCTGATTTACAATGAGCAGTTCTTC. The rearrangement joins TRBV6-5 to TRBJ2-1; the D gene is possibly TRBD1 (6 bases). The CDR3 has 18 amino acids. CDR1 and CDR2 from the germline V gene are MNHEY and SVGAGI. Trimming removed 2 bases from V and 4 bases from J, with 21 bases in between.

J is TRBJ1-1 and V is TRBV7-3; no firm D call. The CDR3 runs 15 residues. Germline CDR1 is SGHTA and CDR2 is FQGTGA. Trimming shortened V by 2 bases and J by 4 bases, and 14 bases separated the two germline ends. The CDR3 nucleotides read TGTGCCAGCAGCTTATTGGGAGGACCGGGCACTGAAGCTTTCTTT. It encodes CASSLLGGPGTEAFF.

The chain links TRBV7-9 to TRBJ1-1; a possible D gene is TRBD1 (6 bases). CDR3 length: 17 amino acids. Trimming took off 1 base at V and 3 bases at J, with 18 bases between the two ends. The germline V gene encodes CDR1 SEHNR and CDR2 FQNEAQ (reference sequence). The CDR3 region is CASSLVPGAEGDTEAFF. For the CDR3, the DNA is TGTGCCAGCAGCTTAGTTCCAGGGGCCGAGGGAGACACTGAAGCTTTCTTT.

Concerning this clonotype itself: This may arise from a read error, as a much more abundant clone is one base away. This chain joins TRBV7-9 and TRBJ1-2; 7 positions match TRBD1. Germline trimming cut 5 bases from V and 1 base from J; bases unmatched to any gene: 4. This CDR3 region has 14 residues. Germline loops: CDR1 SEHNR, CDR2 FQNEAQ (reference sequence). CDR3 sequence: CASSTGQINYGYTF. DNA of the CDR3: TGTGCCAGCAGCACGGGACAGATTAACTATGGCTACACCTTC.

V is TRBV19 and J is TRBJ1-5; possibly TRBD1 for D (5 bases). This CDR3 is 15 amino acids long. V lost 3 bases and J lost 1, with 10 bases in between. Germline CDR1 LNHDA, CDR2 SQIVND (reference sequence). The DNA of the CDR3 is TGTGCCAGTAGTATTCCGGGGACGAGCAATCAGCCCCAGCATTTT. Translated: CASSIPGTSNQPQHF.

The chain couples TRBV9 to TRBJ1-2; the D gene is possibly TRBD1 (6 bases). This CDR3 is built from 14 residues. V was shortened by 3 bases and J by 4 bases, with 13 bases between the two germline ends. The germline CDR1 and CDR2 sequences are SGDLS and YYNGEE. CDR3 nucleotide sequence: TGTGCCAGCAGCGCGGGACAACAACCCTATGGCTACACCTTC. Its protein is CASSAGQQPYGYTF.

This chain links TRBV4-2 with TRBJ2-5; TRBD2 agrees at 7 bases. Germline V gene sequence: CDR1 LGHNA, CDR2 YNFKEQ. The J segment lost 1 base and the V segment lost 4 bases, leaving 9 bases of the junction unmatched. The CDR3 has 16 amino acids. CDR3 sequence: CASSPDGASGQETQYF. CDR3 in DNA: TGTGCCAGCAGCCCCGACGGGGCTAGCGGCCAAGAGACCCAGTACTTC.

The rearrangement links TRBV27 to TRBJ1-5; 8 bases match TRBD1. The CDR3 is made up of 14 amino acids. Germline CDR1 MNHEY, CDR2 SMNVEV (reference sequence). V lost 6 bases and J lost 7; bases outside the gene matches: 8. As DNA, the CDR3 is TGTGCCAGCAGACAGACAGGGGCGGCACAGCCCCAGCATTTT. This translates into CASRQTGAAQPQHF.

On this clonotype itself: A junction end diverges from the germline sequence, so it may reflect a read error. The DNA of the CDR3 is TGCGCCAACAGCCATAGGGAGACAGGGTTCGGCACTGAAGCTTTCTTT. This gives the protein CANSHRETGFGTEAFF. The rearrangement joins TRBV5-1 to TRBJ1-1; 7 nucleotides line up with TRBD1. CDR3 size: 16 residues. Germline CDR1 reads SGHRS; CDR2 reads YFSETQ.

In DNA, the CDR3 is TGCAGTGCTAGTAGATCTGAGTCCCCTATCTACGAGCAGTACTTC. The encoded protein is CSASRSESPIYEQYF. The J gene is TRBJ2-7, the V gene TRBV20-1; no clear D. CDR3 size: 15 residues. Trimming cost V 3 bases and J 3 bases, with 18 bases left between them. Germline loops: CDR1 DFQATT, CDR2 SNEGSKA (reference sequence).

This clonotype occurred many times. This rearrangement joins TRBV2 to TRBJ1-5; D is undetermined. Germline CDR1 and CDR2: SNHLY and FYNNEI. The V end lost 10 bases, the J end lost 4 bases, and 20 bases lay between the germline ends. This CDR3 has 15 residues. The CDR3 reads CATGPAAVENQPQHF. CDR3 in DNA: TGTGCCACCGGTCCGGCCGCCGTAGAGAATCAGCCCCAGCATTTT.

This rearrangement joins TRBV6-5 to TRBJ2-3; 7 nucleotides agree with TRBD1. J lost 4 bases, V lost 4 bases, and 8 bases had no gene match. The CDR3 length is 15 residues. Germline-derived CDR1 and CDR2 are MNHEY and SVGAGI. The DNA for the CDR3 is TGTGCCAGCAGTTTCGAAGGGGGCCCCGCAGATACGCAGTATTTT. Protein sequence: CASSFEGGPADTQYF.

This clonotype was picked up a small number of times. The rearrangement links TRBV5-6 to TRBJ1-6; the D is unclear. CDR1 SGHDT and CDR2 YYEEEE come from the germline V gene. This CDR3 region has 16 residues. V lost 1 base and J 8 bases, leaving 16 bases between the germline ends. CDR3 bases: TGTGCCAGCAGCTTGAAGCCTTCCCTCCATGATTCACCCCTCCACTTT. It translates to CASSLKPSLHDSPLHF. Using reference TRBV5-6 and TRBJ1-6 for the parts outside the CDR3, the full variable domain is DAGVTQSPTHLIKTRGQQVTLRCSPKSGHDTVSWYQQALGQGPQFIFQYYEEEERQRGNFPDRFSGHQFPNYSSELNVNALLLGDSALYLCASSLKPSLHDSPLHFGNGTRLTVT.

The table lists this clonotype with many counts. The chain has TRBV6-2 or TRBV6-3 and TRBJ2-1; no clear D gene. V lost 0 bases, J lost 6 bases, and 6 bases lay in between. This CDR3 is 13 amino acids long. Germline assignment: CDR1 MNHEY and CDR2 SVGEGT. In DNA, the CDR3 is TGTGCCAGCAGTTACTCGTTTGTCAATGAGCAGTTCTTC. Amino acid sequence: CASSYSFVNEQFF.

This chain joins TRBV6-5 and TRBJ1-1; perhaps TRBD1 as D (6 bases). Looked up from germline, CDR1 is MNHEY and CDR2 is SVGAGI. V lost 3 bases to trimming and J lost 5 bases, with 10 bases between them. The CDR3 sequence is 13 residues long. The CDR3: CASSYSGETEAFF. CDR3 nucleotides: TGTGCCAGCAGTTATTCAGGGGAGACTGAAGCTTTCTTT.

A word on this clonotype: A read error may explain this, as a much larger clone is one base away. The rearrangement uses TRBV7-6 and TRBJ1-1; possible D gene TRBD1, 5 bases. The CDR3 is 18 residues long. The germline gives CDR1 SGHVS, CDR2 FNYEAQ. CDR3: CASSLIRGSDRTNTEAYF. CDR3 DNA sequence: TGTGCCAGCAGCTTAATTAGGGGTAGTGATCGGACGAACACTGAAGCTTACTTT.

This clonotype was observed a few times. The chain employs TRBV20-1 and TRBJ2-1; TRBD2 matches 11 bases. Germline-derived CDR1 and CDR2 are DFQATT and SNEGSKA (reference sequence). V dropped 8 bases and J dropped 4; count of bases not matched to a gene: 4. The CDR3 runs 13 residues. The DNA of the CDR3 is TGCAGTATAGCGGGGGGGCGGTACAATGAGCAGTTCTTC. Translation: CSIAGGRYNEQFF.

The chain employs TRBV4-1 and TRBJ2-7, with D perhaps matching TRBD2 (5 bases). Trimming removed 1 base at V and 1 base at J, with 8 bases between. Germline CDR1 reads MGHRA; CDR2 reads YSYEKL. CDR3 length: 14 amino acids. CDR3 loop: CASSQVRESYEQYF. CDR3 in DNA: TGCGCCAGCAGCCAAGTACGGGAATCCTACGAGCAGTACTTC.

The sample holds many counts of this clonotype. The V call is TRBV7-2, the J call TRBJ1-5, with TRBD1 matching 9 bases. J gave up 0 bases and V 1 base, and 7 bases lay outside the gene matches. Germline loops: CDR1 SGHTA, CDR2 FQGNSA. This CDR3 spans 18 amino acids. This CDR3 is CASSLEGTGYYSNQPQHF. DNA for the CDR3: TGTGCCAGCAGCTTAGAGGGGACAGGGTACTATAGCAATCAGCCCCAGCATTTT.

J is TRBJ2-7 and V is TRBV13; no reliable D call. Trimming removed 6 bases from V and 4 bases from J, with 16 bases in between. This CDR3 comprises 14 residues. Germline CDR1 and CDR2: PRHDT and FYEKMQ (reference sequence). CDR3 residues: CASRTRTQPYEQYF. CDR3 nucleotides: TGTGCCAGCAGGACTCGGACCCAGCCTTACGAGCAGTACTTC.

Of note for this clonotype: Being one base from a much bigger clone, this may be a read error. The genes are TRBV7-8 and TRBJ1-2; 11 bases fit TRBD1. The V and J ends lost 2 bases and 3 bases, in that order; junction bases with no gene match: 5. Germline CDR1 reads SGHVS; CDR2 reads FQNEAQ. This CDR3 has 16 residues. CDR3 amino acids: CASSLLGQGVYYGYTF. The CDR3 nucleotides are TGTGCCAGCAGCTTATTGGGACAGGGGGTCTACTATGGCTACACCTTC.

For the CDR3, the DNA is TGTGCCAGCAGCTTAAGCCCAAGGGGGGCCCTCTACGAGCAGTACGTC. Its translation: CASSLSPRGALYEQYV. The chain joins TRBV11-2 to TRBJ2-7; tentatively, D is TRBD1 or TRBD2 (6 bases each). Germline CDR1 reads SGHAT; CDR2 reads FQNNGV. The CDR3 extends over 16 amino acids. Trimming took off 2 bases at V and 3 bases at J, with 17 bases between the two ends.

This clonotype was found many times. The rearrangement uses TRBV7-2 and TRBJ1-3; no reliable D call. Trimming removed 4 bases at V and 0 bases at J, with 10 bases between. The CDR3 totals 15 residues. The V gene's germline CDR1 is SGHTA and CDR2 FQGNSA. The CDR3 spells CASSSLTSSGNTIYF. In nucleotides, the CDR3 is TGTGCCAGCAGCTCCCTAACTTCCTCTGGAAACACCATATATTTT. Using reference TRBV7-2 and TRBJ1-3 for the parts outside the CDR3, the full variable domain is GAGVSQSPSNKVTEKGKDVELRCDPISGHTALYWYRQSLGQGLEFLIYFQGNSAPDKSGLPSDRFSAERTGGSVSTLTIQRTQQEDSAVYLCASSSLTSSGNTIYFGEGSWLTVV.

CDR3 bases: TGTGCCACCCTGATCGGGGGGTCGTTTCGCAATGAGCAGTTCTTC. Translation gives CATLIGGSFRNEQFF. The V gene is TRBV6-8, the J gene TRBJ2-1; the match to TRBD2 covers 7 bases. Trimming removed 10 bases from V and 6 bases from J; junction bases left unmatched: 15. The germline gives CDR1 MNHGY, CDR2 SAAAGT. This CDR3 has 15 amino acids.